This T cell receptor (beta chain) stems from a study of T cells in localized non-small cell lung cancer. Clones were read by immunoSEQ multiplex PCR, and TCRdb kept only the in-frame ones, dropping some. Of roughly 30,000 clones in the sample, roughly 90% were seen once. CDR3 length: 18 residues. Germline V gene lookup returns CDR1 SGDLS and CDR2 YYNGEE. The V segment lost 2 bases and the J segment 1 base; nucleotides outside the gene matches: 9. The sequence came from a woman aged 18 to 49 with stage I lung adenocarcinoma. The chain uses TRBV9 and TRBJ1-3, with 10 bases fitting TRBD1. The material sequenced was peripheral blood, taken before any cancer treatment. The CDR3 loop reads CASSVWRDRGGSGNTIYF. CDR3 bases: TGTGCCAGCAGCGTTTGGAGGGACAGGGGCGGGTCTGGAAACACCATATATTTT.